A selection of T cell receptor beta chains follows, all from one sample in a study of technical replicates of blood from a few donors. The assay was immunoSEQ multiplex PCR, and TCRdb's table has in-frame clones only and misses some. The repertoire has about 70,000 clones, around 97% of them found once; the top ten carry over 0.2%. The sample comprised T cells isolated from PBMCs. The receptors were gathered from a human donor in good health. Both conserved end residues are part of each CDR3. D genes are given only for firm matches. Expanded clones are given a class, and other clones once, few, many or no size at all.

clone_size,d_call,v_call,j_call,cdr3_nt,cdr3_aa
-,-,TRBV11-3,TRBJ2-7,TGTGCCAGCAGCCTCCTACAGGACTCCTACGAGCAGTACTTC,CASSLLQDSYEQYF
-,-,TRBV13,TRBJ1-2,TGTGCCAGCAGCGTATCGAGAGTCTATGGCTACACCTTC,CASSVSRVYGYTF
-,TRBD2,TRBV11-3,TRBJ2-1,TGTGCCAGCAGCCCCCGGGGGGGGGTGGAATCTGAGCAGTTCTTC,CASSPRGGVESEQFF
-,TRBD2,TRBV7-3,TRBJ2-7,TGTGCCAGCAGCTTAAGGCCCCCCTTGGGCGGGGGGCCGCACTACGAGCAGTACTTC,CASSLRPPLGGGPHYEQYF
few,TRBD2,TRBV5-1,TRBJ2-1,TGCGCCAGCAGACTAGCGGGGAACAATGAGCAGTTCTTC,CASRLAGNNEQFF
-,-,TRBV5-1,TRBJ1-4,TGCGCCAGCAGCTTGGACAGGAGTAATGAAAAACTGTTTTTT,CASSLDRSNEKLFF
-,TRBD1,TRBV29-1,TRBJ1-5,TGCAGCGCTGGACAGGATAGCAATCAGCCCCAGCATTTT,CSAGQDSNQPQHF
-,TRBD1,TRBV7-9,TRBJ2-1,TGTGCCAGCAGTTTATTACAGGGGAGCTCCTACAATGAGCAGTTCTTC,CASSLLQGSSYNEQFF
-,-,TRBV28,TRBJ2-7,TGTGCCAGCACCCTCGGGGATCGGTCGGGCGAGCAGTACTTC,CASTLGDRSGEQYF
-,TRBD2,TRBV5-1,TRBJ2-7,TGCGCCAGCAGCTTGCCCGAACTAGCGGGGGGATTCTCCTACGAGCAGTACTTC,CASSLPELAGGFSYEQYF
once,-,TRBV6-1,TRBJ2-3,TGTGCCAGCACAGGGGCAACAGATACGCAGTATTTT,CASTGATDTQYF
-,-,TRBV6-1,TRBJ2-4,TGTGCCAGCAGCCTAGGAGGAAACATTCAGTACTTC,CASSLGGNIQYF
-,TRBD1,TRBV9,TRBJ2-2,TGTGCCAGCAGCGTAGGGACAGGGGGCAACACCGGGGAGCTGTTTTTT,CASSVGTGGNTGELFF
-,TRBD1,TRBV6-4,TRBJ2-2,TGTGCCAGCAGTGGGCAGGGGGACACCGGGGAGCTGTTTTTT,CASSGQGDTGELFF
-,TRBD2,TRBV2,TRBJ2-2,TGTGCCAGCAAGGAAACTAGCGTAACCGGGGAGCTGTTTTTT,CASKETSVTGELFF
-,-,TRBV5-1,TRBJ2-1,TGCGCCAGCAGCCCAGCATATCAGGATGAGCAGTTCTTC,CASSPAYQDEQFF
-,-,TRBV30,TRBJ1-6,TGTGCCTGGAGTGGACCCGGACAAAGGAAGGGATCACCCCTCCACTTT,CAWSGPGQRKGSPLHF
-,-,TRBV19,TRBJ1-2,TGTGCCAGTAGTATAGTCTCCGGGGACTATGGCTACACCTTC,CASSIVSGDYGYTF
-,TRBD2,TRBV5-1,TRBJ2-7,TGCGCCAGCAGCTTGCGACTAGCGGGAATCGGGGAGCAGTACTTC,CASSLRLAGIGEQYF
-,TRBD1,TRBV7-6,TRBJ2-7,TGTGCCAGCAGCTTAGGGCCCGGGACAGGAGCTATAAACTCCTACGAGCAGTACTTC,CASSLGPGTGAINSYEQYF